The present T cell receptor beta chain was sequenced within a study of molecular identifiers for immune sequencing clone quantification. On the study more broadly: Replicates partitioned RNA from roughly 21,000 or 96,000 naive CD8 cells into five parts, sequencing four.

Library preparation followed earlier protocols using designated TCR primers. One entry per CDR3 protein results from TCRdb running MiXCR on the PCR reads. The sample holds under 350,000 distinct CDR3 sequences, roughly 24% seen once. As CD8+CD4-CCR7+CD45RA+ cells, naive CD8 T cells were sorted. Regarding this clonotype: Its antigen is not identified.

Study-level findings and limits: Over 97% of effector molecules, but under 1% in naive cells, were held by clones with more than 20 RNA copies.

The specimen sequenced was naive CD8+ T cells from blood, with Jurkat cell RNA spiked in. Documented subset: FACS-sorted CD8+CD4-CCR7+CD45RA+ naive T cells. The source of this sequence is a human donor in good health. Some libraries in this study had Jurkat cell RNA spiked in.

The CDR3 nucleotides read TGTGCCAGCAGTCCAATACACGAAAACTATGGCTACACCTTC. Translation gives CASSPIHENYGYTF. This chain links TRBV12-3 or TRBV12-4 with TRBJ1-2, with no clear D. This CDR3 is built from 14 residues. V was pared by 5 bases and J by 2 bases, with 12 bases between.